The clone carrying this T cell receptor beta chain showed up many times. Each single cDNA molecule received a unique molecular identifier. Via MiXCR, TCRdb re-called the 5' RACE reads, giving one row per CDR3 protein. The sample has tens of thousands of distinct CDR3 sequences, 9.1% seen once. The record originates from a study of early T cells in non-severe SARS-CoV-2 infection. The overall study: The authors sequenced bulk RNA from unsorted whole blood, leaving chains unpaired.

The V and J ends lost 6 bases and 7 bases, in that order; junction bases with no gene match: 10. CDR3 length: 16 amino acids. CDR1 is SGHTA, CDR2 FQGNSA, per germline. The chain carries TRBV7-2 and TRBJ2-2; 11 positions agree with TRBD2. Sequenced: whole blood. This sequence originates from an adult who was a healthcare worker with PCR-confirmed SARS-CoV-2 infection or an uninfected control (not recorded which). The CDR3 DNA sequence: TGTGCCAGCAGATTTACTAGCGGGAGTAATAACGGGGAGCTGTTTTTT. Amino acids: CASRFTSGSNNGELFF.